This T cell receptor beta chain was profiled in a study of shared clonotypes between healthy human individuals. V gave up 2 bases and J gave up 4 bases, with 11 bases separating them. The CDR3 loop spans 15 amino acids. Germline loops: CDR1 LNHDA, CDR2 SQIVND (reference sequence). The study, taken as a whole, reports: Clonotype sharing among the donors was expected to vary with sequencing depth.

Regarding this clone: No antigen is known for it.

Naive-designated CD8 cells lacked CD45RO, were positively enriched for CCR7, and omitted terminally differentiated effector memory CD45RA+ cells. Assay: immunoSEQ multiplex PCR; the TCRdb copy retains only in-frame clones and omits some. The table lists around 1.9 million clones, about 92% of them singletons. The clonotype was recovered from a man between 18 and 29 years old in good health. Some clones in this sample may be carry-over from other donors' samples. J is TRBJ2-2 and V is TRBV19; D perhaps matches TRBD2 (5 bases). Sequenced: naive CD8+ T cells from PBMCs. CDR3 DNA sequence: TGTGCCAGTAGTATACTTGGCGGGCCCACCGGGGAGCTGTTTTTT. Protein product: CASSILGGPTGELFF.